Each of the 19 T cell receptor beta chains below was sequenced from the same sample in a study of blood T cell repertoires in COVID-19. The method was immunoSEQ multiplex PCR; TCRdb's version includes in-frame clones alone and lacks a portion of them. The sample has 40,000 to 45,000 clones, about 89% seen once. Sequencing was performed on peripheral blood. The receptors originated from a human donor in a cohort sampled during active COVID-19.

The rearrangement links TRBV5-1 to TRBJ2-3, with TRBD2 matching 10 bases. CDR3 length: 16 amino acids. CDR1 is SGHRS, CDR2 YFSETQ, per germline. Losses at the gene ends were 4 bases for V and 2 bases for J; bases not matched to a gene: 7. The CDR3 region has the DNA TGCGCCAGCAGCGTCGAGCGGGGGGGCACCACAGATACGCAGTATTTT. Encoded protein: CASSVERGGTTDTQYF.

The J gene is TRBJ1-1, the V gene TRBV6-6; tentatively, D is TRBD1 (6 bases). Germline assignment: CDR1 MNHNY and CDR2 SVGAGI (reference sequence). The CDR3 totals 15 residues. V was trimmed by 2 bases and J by 1 base, leaving 11 bases between them. The CDR3 DNA reads as TGTGCCAGCAGTTACCTCCGGACAGCGAACACTGAAGCTTTCTTT. Protein sequence: CASSYLRTANTEAFF.

V usage is TRBV6-1 and J usage is TRBJ1-4, with a possible D match to TRBD1 (6 bases). Trimming shortened V by 3 bases and J by 6 bases, and 11 bases separated the two germline ends. The CDR3 runs 14 residues. Looked up from germline, CDR1 is MNHNS and CDR2 is SASEGT. The CDR3 loop is CASSDRGRDEKLFF. DNA for the CDR3: TGTGCCAGCAGTGACAGGGGACGGGATGAAAAACTGTTTTTT.

The gene calls are TRBV15 and TRBJ1-5; TRBD1 matches at 7 bases. Germline CDR1 is LNHNV and CDR2 is YYDKDF (reference sequence). V trimming: 3 bases; J trimming: 4 bases; junction bases outside the gene matches: 6. The CDR3 loop spans 15 amino acids. The CDR3: CATSREQGLNQPQHF. The CDR3, as DNA: TGTGCCACCAGCAGGGAACAGGGGTTGAATCAGCCCCAGCATTTT. The full variable domain, completed using reference TRBV15 and TRBJ1-5, is DAMVIQNPRYQVTQFGKPVTLSCSQTLNHNVMYWYQQKSSQAPKLLFHYYDKDFNNEADTPDNFQSRRPNTSFCFLDIRSPGLGDTAMYLCATSREQGLNQPQHFGDGTRLSIL.

The chain couples TRBV28 to TRBJ1-1; tentative D call: TRBD1 (5 bases). Between the trimmed V and J ends, which lost 5 bases and 6 bases, there was a span of 16 bases. The CDR3 loop spans 14 amino acids. CDR1 is MDHEN, CDR2 SYDVKM, per germline. The CDR3 DNA sequence: TGTGCCAGCAGTCTATTCAGCAGGGCCCCTGAAGCTTTCTTT. This encodes CASSLFSRAPEAFF.

The chain has TRBV2 and TRBJ2-1; D uncertain. Germline V gene data show CDR1 as SNHLY and CDR2 as FYNNEI. Trimming left V 0 bases short and J 1 base short, with 7 bases between. CDR3 length equals 15 residues. CDR3 nucleotide sequence: TGTGCCAGCAGTGAAGCTCACAGTTCCTACAATGAGCAGTTCTTC. This translates into CASSEAHSSYNEQFF. Filled out from reference TRBV2 and TRBJ2-1, the complete variable domain reads EPEVTQTPSHQVTQMGQEVILRCVPISNHLYFYWYRQILGQKVEFLVSFYNNEISEKSEIFDDQFSVERPDGSNFTLKIRSTKLEDSAMYFCASSEAHSSYNEQFFGPGTRLTVL.

This clone showed up just a few times. V usage is TRBV30 and J usage is TRBJ1-5, with TRBD1 as a possible D gene (5 bases). The V and J ends lost 2 bases and 5 bases respectively, with 10 bases between them. Per the germline V gene, CDR1 is GTSNPN and CDR2 is SVGIG (reference sequence). The CDR3 consists of 13 residues. CDR3 DNA: TGTGCCTGGAGTCCTCAGGGATATCAGCCCCAGCATTTT. This encodes CAWSPQGYQPQHF. Full variable domain (remainder filled in from reference TRBV30 and TRBJ1-5): SQTIHQWPATLVQPVGSPLSLECTVEGTSNPNLYWYRQAAGRGLQLLFYSVGIGQISSEVPQNLSASRPQDRQFILSSKKLLLSDSGFYLCAWSPQGYQPQHFGDGTRLSIL.

The chain uses TRBV5-1 and TRBJ2-5; TRBD1 aligns across 8 bases. The junction had 8 bases not matched to a gene; V was cut back by 5 bases and J by 5 bases. The CDR3 has 14 amino acids. Germline CDR1 SGHRS, CDR2 YFSETQ. The CDR3 nucleotides are TGCGCCAGCAGTTCGAGGACAGGGAGCGAGACCCAGTACTTC. This translates into CASSSRTGSETQYF. The full variable domain, with the rest looked up from reference TRBV5-1 and TRBJ2-5, is KAGVTQTPRYLIKTRGQQVTLSCSPISGHRSVSWYQQTPGQGLQFLFEYFSETQRNKGNFPGRFSGRQFSNSRSEMNVSTLELGDSALYLCASSSRTGSETQYFGPGTRLLVL.

This sequence joins TRBV7-9 and TRBJ2-1; D may be TRBD2 (6 bases). Germline CDR1 SEHNR, CDR2 FQNEAQ (reference sequence). With 4 bases removed from V and 2 bases from J, the gap between germline ends came to 9 bases. The CDR3 is 14 residues long. This CDR3 is CASSSRLAYNEQFF. As DNA, the CDR3 is TGTGCCAGCAGCTCAAGACTAGCCTACAATGAGCAGTTCTTC.

The CDR3 nucleotides are TGTGCCAGTAGTAAAGGGAGCTCCTACAATGAGCAGTTCTTC. It translates to CASSKGSSYNEQFF. The chain combines TRBV19 with TRBJ2-1, with D possibly matching TRBD2 (5 bases). V was shortened by 4 bases and J by 0 bases, with 7 bases between the two germline ends. This CDR3 has 14 amino acids. The germline V gene encodes CDR1 LNHDA and CDR2 SQIVND (reference sequence).

The gene calls are TRBV4-1 and TRBJ2-3, with 8 bases that match TRBD2. The CDR3 length is 15 residues. V gave up 5 bases and J gave up 5 bases; unmatched junction bases: 9. Germline V gene lookup returns CDR1 MGHRA and CDR2 YSYEKL. CDR3 bases: TGCGCCAGCAGCTGGTCAGCGGGAGCGATAGATACGCAGTATTTT. This encodes CASSWSAGAIDTQYF.

The chain couples TRBV5-8 to TRBJ1-2; weak D call: TRBD1 (6 bases). Trimming stripped 7 bases from V and 4 bases from J, with 14 bases between. The germline V gene has CDR1 SGHTS and CDR2 YDEGEE. The CDR3 is made up of 13 amino acids. The CDR3 sequence: CASERGAVYGYTF. In DNA form, the CDR3 reads TGTGCCAGCGAACGGGGGGCAGTCTATGGCTACACCTTC.

This clone appeared a few times. J is TRBJ1-5 and V is TRBV5-5; 9 bases are a match to TRBD1. This CDR3 region has 15 residues. Trimming at V came to 3 bases and at J to 6 bases, leaving 7 bases not matched to a gene. Germline CDR1 and CDR2: SGHKS and YYEKEE (reference sequence). CDR3 DNA: TGTGCCAGCAGCTCGGTGGGGACAGGGCTTCAGCCCCAGCATTTT. It is translated as CASSSVGTGLQPQHF.

V gene TRBV27 combines with J gene TRBJ2-1; 8 nucleotides line up with TRBD1. Germline CDR1 and CDR2: MNHEY and SMNVEV (reference sequence). This CDR3 contains 14 residues. J gave up 12 bases and V 0 bases, and 7 bases lay outside the gene matches. DNA of the CDR3: TGTGCCAGCAGTTTATCGCGGGACAGGAGTATGCAGTTCTTC. Encoded protein: CASSLSRDRSMQFF.

The genes are TRBV6-2 or TRBV6-3 and TRBJ2-1; 14 positions agree with TRBD2. V lost 4 bases, J lost 2 bases, and 7 bases stayed unmatched. CDR1 is MNHEY and CDR2 is SVGEGT in the germline V gene. The CDR3 is 18 amino acids. The CDR3 bases are TGTGCCAGCAGTTCGACGACTAGCGGGGGGGCACCCTACAATGAGCAGTTCTTC. This encodes CASSSTTSGGAPYNEQFF.

The V and J genes are TRBV27 and TRBJ2-1; D not certain. Germline V gives CDR1 MNHEY, CDR2 SMNVEV (reference sequence). Trimming cost V 2 bases and J 6 bases, with 8 bases left between them. This CDR3 region has 13 residues. Written as DNA, the CDR3 is TGTGCCAGCAGTTTAACCTCCGGCAATGAGCAGTTCTTC. This translates into CASSLTSGNEQFF.

The chain combines TRBV9 with TRBJ2-2; maybe TRBD1 (6 bases). The V gene's germline CDR1 is SGDLS and CDR2 YYNGEE. Trimming took 4 bases from V and 5 from J, leaving 15 bases between them. CDR3 size: 15 residues. CDR3 amino acids: CASSIRTAGTGELFF. In nucleotides, the CDR3 is TGTGCCAGCAGCATCCGGACAGCCGGAACCGGGGAGCTGTTTTTT.

The chain combines TRBV4-2 with TRBJ1-2; TRBD1 might be the D (5 bases). The CDR3 sequence is 16 residues long. With 3 bases removed from V and 0 bases from J, the gap between germline ends came to 14 bases. Germline V gives CDR1 LGHNA, CDR2 YNFKEQ. CDR3 nucleotides: TGTGCCAGCAGCCATTTCGGACAAGATCCTAACTATGGCTACACCTTC. This translates into CASSHFGQDPNYGYTF.

The chain links TRBV11-2 to TRBJ1-1; TRBD1 matches 8 bases. This CDR3 spans 15 amino acids. Germline CDR1 is SGHAT and CDR2 is FQNNGV. V gave up 5 bases and J gave up 5 bases; unmatched junction bases: 10. The CDR3 bases are TGTGCCAGCAGCGTATCTACAGGGGGGGTTACTGAAGCTTTCTTT. The encoded protein is CASSVSTGGVTEAFF.